Listed below are T cell receptor beta chains from one sample, sequenced in a study of read filtering for tumor transcriptome and immune sequencing. TCRdb called the reads again in MiXCR, with one record for every CDR3 protein. This sample has over 45,000 distinct CDR3 sequences; 20% to 25% occur once, and the top ten carry roughly 15%. The sample was a population of CD138-negative cells sorted from bone marrow. These receptors all stem from a donor over 35 with multiple myeloma. The CDR3 runs from the conserved cysteine through the conserved F or W. The D gene is left open where the match is weak. The size entry is marked missing in some rows and otherwise reads once, few, many or a size class.

-	TRBV10-3	TRBJ2-1	few	CAISVQSDGNEQFF	TGTGCCATCAGTGTTCAATCCGACGGCAATGAGCAGTTCTTC
TRBD2	TRBV3-1	TRBJ2-3	many	CASSQGVSGGSTTDTQYF	TGTGCCAGCAGCCAAGGGGTTAGCGGGGGGTCCACCACAGATACGCAGTATTTT
TRBD1	TRBV7-9	TRBJ1-4	many	CASRTAPGGGKLFF	TGTGCCAGCAGAACGGCCCCAGGGGGAGGGAAACTGTTTTTT
TRBD2	TRBV20-1	TRBJ2-7	many	CSANEHLAGREQYF	TGCAGTGCTAATGAACACTTAGCGGGACGCGAGCAGTACTTC
-	TRBV18	TRBJ2-5	-	CASSPGQETQYF	TGTGCCAGCTCACCTGGACAAGAGACCCAGTACTTC
-	TRBV7-9	TRBJ2-1	many	CASSPQRRSGEYNEQFF	TGTGCCAGCAGTCCCCAGAGGCGGTCCGGTGAATACAATGAGCAGTTCTTC
-	TRBV20-1	TRBJ1-2	few	CSAPPDSFMSHGYTF	TGCAGTGCTCCTCCGGACAGTTTCATGTCCCATGGCTACACCTTC
TRBD1	TRBV19	TRBJ2-2	many	CASTTGQLTGELFF	TGTGCCAGTACCACGGGACAGCTGACCGGGGAGCTGTTTTTT
-	TRBV15	TRBJ1-5	many	CATSREDRFNQPQHF	TGTGCCACCAGCAGAGAAGACAGGTTCAATCAGCCCCAGCATTTT
TRBD1	TRBV30	TRBJ2-7	many	CAWSVLNRGKEYF	TGTGCCTGGAGTGTTCTAAACAGGGGGAAGGAGTACTTC
-	TRBV23-1	TRBJ1-5	-	CASSQSKGRGNQPQHF	TGCGCCAGCAGTCAATCGAAGGGACGGGGCAATCAGCCCCAGCATTTT
TRBD2	TRBV6-2/TRBV6-3	TRBJ2-1	many	CASRSGTSGYNEQFF	TGTGCCAGCAGGTCCGGGACTAGCGGGTACAATGAGCAGTTCTTC
-	TRBV3-1	TRBJ2-7	few	CASSKSGTIYEQYF	TGTGCCAGCAGCAAATCCGGGACCATCTACGAGCAGTACTTC
-	TRBV29-1	TRBJ2-1	many	CSVEPEYNEQFF	TGCAGCGTTGAGCCGGAGTACAATGAGCAGTTCTTC
-	TRBV3-1	TRBJ2-7	many	CASSDPGVAYEQYF	TGTGCCAGCAGCGACCCGGGCGTCGCCTACGAGCAGTACTTC
TRBD1	TRBV7-3	TRBJ2-1	few	CASSTTGDSYNEQFF	TGTGCCAGCAGCACCACAGGGGACTCCTACAATGAGCAGTTCTTC
TRBD1	TRBV5-1	TRBJ2-3	many	CASSQLPRDRGQDTQYF	TGCGCCAGCAGCCAACTCCCCCGGGACAGGGGGCAAGATACGCAGTATTTT
TRBD1	TRBV7-2	TRBJ2-7	-	CASRMSGTGTERYF	TGTGCCAGCAGAATGTCCGGGACAGGGACCGAGCGGTACTTC
-	TRBV12-3/TRBV12-4	TRBJ2-2	many	CASSFERVTGELFF	TGTGCCAGCAGTTTTGAAAGGGTCACCGGGGAGCTGTTTTTT
-	TRBV5-1	TRBJ1-1	many	CASRLMAGAMDTEAFF	TGCGCCAGCAGGCTTATGGCAGGTGCTATGGACACTGAAGCTTTCTTT
-	TRBV20-1	TRBJ1-1	many	CSATRGGANTEAFF	TGCAGTGCTACCCGAGGGGGAGCGAACACTGAAGCTTTCTTT
-	TRBV29-1	TRBJ1-2	-	CSVELGGGGSANYGYTF	TGCAGCGTTGAACTTGGAGGGGGAGGTTCGGCTAACTATGGCTACACCTTC
-	TRBV9	TRBJ2-7	few	CASSVEGYPYEQYF	TGTGCCAGCAGCGTGGAAGGGTATCCTTACGAGCAGTACTTC
TRBD2	TRBV29-1	TRBJ2-2	-	CSVEGSLAGAGELFF	TGCAGCGTTGAAGGGTCCCTAGCGGGAGCCGGGGAGCTGTTTTTT
-	TRBV29-1	TRBJ2-3	many	CSVGHPPDTQYF	TGCAGCGTCGGACACCCGCCAGATACGCAGTATTTT
TRBD2	TRBV11-2	TRBJ2-3	many	CASSPRLAGGTDTQYF	TGTGCCAGCAGCCCCCGACTAGCGGGGGGTACAGATACGCAGTATTTT
TRBD2	TRBV5-1	TRBJ2-1	many	CASSYESSGGWNEQFF	TGCGCCAGCAGCTACGAATCTAGCGGGGGTTGGAATGAGCAGTTCTTC
-	TRBV10-3	TRBJ2-7	many	CAISERKGSSSYEQYF	TGTGCCATCAGTGAGAGAAAGGGGTCGTCCTCCTACGAGCAGTACTTC
TRBD1	TRBV28	TRBJ1-4	many	CASSRTGANGNEKLFF	TGTGCCAGCAGCCGGACAGGGGCCAACGGGAATGAAAAACTGTTTTTT
-	TRBV29-1	TRBJ1-1	many	CSVVSRDPAEAFF	TGCAGCGTTGTCAGCAGGGATCCCGCTGAAGCTTTCTTT
-	TRBV29-1	TRBJ1-4	-	CSAADTTNEKLFF	TGCAGCGCAGCAGACACAACTAATGAAAAACTGTTTTTT
TRBD2	TRBV20-1	TRBJ2-1	-	CSARDSSGDNEQFF	TGCAGTGCTAGAGATTCTAGCGGGGACAATGAGCAGTTCTTC
-	TRBV6-5	TRBJ2-1	many	CASKVSTGYNEQFF	TGTGCCAGCAAGGTCTCTACAGGGTACAATGAGCAGTTCTTC
-	TRBV20-1	TRBJ1-1	-	CSATNIAGQNTEAFF	TGCAGTGCTACCAATATCGCCGGCCAGAACACTGAAGCTTTCTTT
TRBD1	TRBV25-1	TRBJ2-7	many	CASSAGTGDDEQYF	TGTGCCAGCAGTGCCGGGACAGGGGACGACGAGCAGTACTTC
TRBD1	TRBV5-6	TRBJ2-1	few	CASSWDRAYNEQFF	TGTGCCAGCAGCTGGGACAGGGCCTACAATGAGCAGTTCTTC
TRBD2	TRBV19	TRBJ2-2	-	CASSIASGEGFGELFF	TGTGCCAGTAGTATTGCTAGCGGGGAAGGATTCGGGGAGCTGTTTTTT
TRBD2	TRBV20-1	TRBJ2-3	many	CSAPTPGLAGGTDTQYF	TGCAGTGCCCCTACCCCGGGACTAGCGGGGGGCACAGATACGCAGTATTTT
-	TRBV5-1	TRBJ1-2	many	CASSKDDRSYYGYTF	TGCGCCAGCAGCAAAGATGACAGGAGTTACTATGGCTACACCTTC
TRBD2	TRBV3-1	TRBJ2-3	many	CASSQKTLAGGGGDTQYF	TGTGCCAGCAGCCAAAAGACCCTAGCGGGAGGGGGGGGAGATACGCAGTATTTT
-	TRBV7-6	TRBJ1-5	-	CASSPVKDQPQHF	TGTGCCAGCAGCCCAGTAAAGGATCAGCCCCAGCATTTT
-	TRBV6-1	TRBJ2-7	many	CASSENDAGPGFYEQYF	TGTGCCAGCAGTGAAAATGATGCGGGGCCAGGGTTCTACGAGCAGTACTTC
TRBD2	TRBV30	TRBJ2-1	medium-sized	CAWTTSGRINEQFF	TGTGCCTGGACTACTAGCGGACGAATCAATGAGCAGTTCTTC
TRBD1	TRBV7-9	TRBJ1-5	many	CASSQGTGRQPQHF	TGTGCCAGCAGCCAGGGGACAGGGCGACAGCCCCAGCATTTT
TRBD1	TRBV6-1	TRBJ2-1	many	CASSEVGGALRNEQFF	TGTGCCAGCAGTGAAGTAGGGGGCGCGTTGAGAAATGAGCAGTTCTTC
TRBD2	TRBV29-1	TRBJ2-2	many	CSVGPLAATGELFF	TGCAGCGTTGGTCCCCTAGCGGCAACCGGGGAGCTGTTTTTT
TRBD1	TRBV28	TRBJ1-5	few	CASSWGQGAFPQPQHF	TGTGCCAGCAGTTGGGGACAGGGGGCGTTTCCGCAGCCCCAGCATTTT
-	TRBV20-1	TRBJ2-3	many	CSASQGDTFATDTQYF	TGCAGTGCTAGTCAGGGAGACACTTTCGCGACAGATACGCAGTATTTT
-	TRBV6-1	TRBJ2-5	many	CASSDEGRGTQYF	TGTGCCAGCAGTGATGAAGGGAGAGGGACCCAGTACTTC
TRBD1	TRBV29-1	TRBJ1-1	many	CSVDGQGTEAFF	TGCAGCGTCGATGGACAGGGTACTGAAGCTTTCTTT
-	TRBV5-4	TRBJ2-2	many	CASSNMREELFF	TGTGCCAGCAGCAACATGCGGGAGGAGCTGTTTTTT
-	TRBV6-5	TRBJ1-5	few	CASSGPDRVGGNQPQHF	TGTGCCAGCAGTGGCCCGGACAGAGTCGGGGGCAATCAGCCCCAGCATTTT
-	TRBV30	TRBJ1-3	-	CAWRGLGGNTIYF	TGTGCCTGGAGAGGGCTGGGTGGAAACACCATATATTTT
TRBD2	TRBV11-3	TRBJ2-1	few	CASSFGLAGGNNEQFF	TGTGCCAGCAGCTTCGGGCTAGCGGGAGGAAACAATGAGCAGTTCTTC
-	TRBV5-1	TRBJ1-1	many	CASSLWGSGTEAFF	TGCGCCAGCAGCTTGTGGGGGTCGGGCACTGAAGCTTTCTTT
-	TRBV3-1	TRBJ2-1	many	CASSHEGNEQFF	TGTGCCAGCAGCCATGAGGGAAATGAGCAGTTCTTC
TRBD1	TRBV19	TRBJ2-1	many	CASSIDLRQGWFNEQFF	TGTGCCAGTAGTATAGACCTCCGACAGGGTTGGTTTAATGAGCAGTTCTTC
-	TRBV28	TRBJ2-5	many	CASSPPGVETQYF	TGTGCCAGCAGTCCCCCGGGGGTAGAGACCCAGTACTTC
TRBD2	TRBV7-9	TRBJ2-1	many	CASSLLAGGGGYEQFF	TGTGCCAGCAGTCTTTTAGCGGGAGGGGGTGGTTATGAGCAGTTCTTC
-	TRBV20-1	TRBJ2-1	few	CSARPPGLQSLEQFF	TGCAGTGCTAGACCCCCGGGACTCCAGTCGCTGGAGCAGTTCTTC